This TCR beta chain was documented in a study of blood T cells in healthy people across ages. Broader study findings: Age brought a roughly linear fall in TCR beta diversity measured per million T cells.

On this clonotype itself: The antigen is not known.

V was trimmed by 10 bases and J by 4 bases, leaving 10 bases between them. Germline V gives CDR1 MDHEN, CDR2 SYDVKM. The CDR3 is 11 residues long. The donors, healthy Caucasians from Russia, were aged roughly 6 to 100. Sample-barcoded 5' priming and a J-beta primer mix drove a second PCR of roughly 7 to 11 cycles. From the 5' RACE reads, TCRdb called clonotypes with MiXCR, one entry per CDR3 protein. The sample holds 1,500,000 or so distinct CDR3 sequences, about 45% seen once. The V call is TRBV28, the J call TRBJ1-1, with D possibly being TRBD1 (6 bases). The sequence was collected from a woman aged 18-29 years in good health. What was sequenced was blood. CDR3 residues: CATTGSTEAFF. CDR3 nucleotides: TGTGCCACCACAGGGAGCACTGAAGCTTTCTTT.